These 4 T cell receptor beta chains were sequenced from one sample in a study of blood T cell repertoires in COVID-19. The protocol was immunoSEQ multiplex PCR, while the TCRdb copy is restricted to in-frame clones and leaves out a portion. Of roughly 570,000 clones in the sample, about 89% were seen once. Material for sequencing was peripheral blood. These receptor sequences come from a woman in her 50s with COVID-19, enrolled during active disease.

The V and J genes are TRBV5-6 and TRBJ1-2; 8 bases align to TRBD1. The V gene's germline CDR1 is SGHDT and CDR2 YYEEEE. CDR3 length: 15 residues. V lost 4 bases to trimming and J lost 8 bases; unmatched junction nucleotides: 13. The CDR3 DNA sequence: TGTGCCAGCAGCCCTAAAATTACAGGGGGTTGGGGCTACACCTTC. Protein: CASSPKITGGWGYTF.

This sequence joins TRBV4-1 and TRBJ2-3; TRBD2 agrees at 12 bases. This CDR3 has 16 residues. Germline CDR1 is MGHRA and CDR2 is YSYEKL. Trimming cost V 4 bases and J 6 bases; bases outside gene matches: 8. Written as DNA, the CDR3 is TGCGCCAGCAGCCGGACTAGCGGGACTATTGGCGATACGCAGTATTTT. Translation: CASSRTSGTIGDTQYF.

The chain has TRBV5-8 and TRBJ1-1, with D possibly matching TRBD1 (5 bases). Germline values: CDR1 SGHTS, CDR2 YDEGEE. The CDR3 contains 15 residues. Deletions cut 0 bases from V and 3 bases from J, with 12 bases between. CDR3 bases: TGTGCCAGCAGCTTGGGAGTGGGGGGAGACACTGAAGCTTTCTTT. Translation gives CASSLGVGGDTEAFF.

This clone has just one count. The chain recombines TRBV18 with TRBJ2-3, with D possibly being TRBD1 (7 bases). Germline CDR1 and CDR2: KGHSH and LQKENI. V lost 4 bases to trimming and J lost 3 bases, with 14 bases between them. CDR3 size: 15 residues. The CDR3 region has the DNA TGTGCCAGCTCACAGGGCGGGACAGCTACAGATACGCAGTATTTT. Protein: CASSQGGTATDTQYF.